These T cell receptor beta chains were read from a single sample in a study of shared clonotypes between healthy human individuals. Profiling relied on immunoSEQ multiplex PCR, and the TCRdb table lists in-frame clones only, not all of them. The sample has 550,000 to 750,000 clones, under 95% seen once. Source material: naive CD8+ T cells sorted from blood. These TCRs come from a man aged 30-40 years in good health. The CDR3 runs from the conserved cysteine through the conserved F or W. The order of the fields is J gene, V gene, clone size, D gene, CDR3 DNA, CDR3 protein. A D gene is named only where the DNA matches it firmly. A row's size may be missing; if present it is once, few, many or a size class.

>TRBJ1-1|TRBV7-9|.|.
TGTGCCAGCAGCTTTGCCGTCACTGAAGCTTTCTTT
CASSFAVTEAFF
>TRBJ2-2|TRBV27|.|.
TGTGCCAGCACCTTCCTAGGCGGGGTCGGGGAGCTGTTTTTT
CASTFLGGVGELFF
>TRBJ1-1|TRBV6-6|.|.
TGTGCCACCGAGGGCACTGAAGCTTTCTTT
CATEGTEAFF
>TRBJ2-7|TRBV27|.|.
TGTGCCAGCAGTTTTCTAGGAGAGCAGTACTTC
CASSFLGEQYF
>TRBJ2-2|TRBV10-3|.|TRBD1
TGTGCCATCAGTGAGCCGGGGACAGGGGTTTTTACCGGGGAGCTGTTTTTT
CAISEPGTGVFTGELFF
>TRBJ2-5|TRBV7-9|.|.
TGTGCCAGCAGTCTAACCATCGCAGGGCAGGCCCAAGAGACCCAGTACTTC
CASSLTIAGQAQETQYF
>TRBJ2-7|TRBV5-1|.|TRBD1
TGCGCCAGCAGCCCCGGGACAGGGGATTACGAGCAGTACTTC
CASSPGTGDYEQYF
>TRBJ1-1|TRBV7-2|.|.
TGTGCCAGCAGCATTCTCGGAGGGAACACTGAAGCTTTCTTT
CASSILGGNTEAFF
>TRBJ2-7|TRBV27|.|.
TGTGCCAGCAGTTTCTTCGGCGGAGCCTACGAGCAGTACTTC
CASSFFGGAYEQYF
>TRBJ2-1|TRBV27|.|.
TGTGCCAGCAGTTTGGCCAGAAACAATGAGCAGTTCTTC
CASSLARNNEQFF
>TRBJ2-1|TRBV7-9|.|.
TGTGCCAGCCTCGATTCTAGCAGGAGTCTGGACAATGAGCAGTTCTTC
CASLDSSRSLDNEQFF
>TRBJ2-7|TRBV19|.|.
TGTGCCAGTAGTATCGGCGGCCTTTTACGTTACGAGCAGTACTTC
CASSIGGLLRYEQYF
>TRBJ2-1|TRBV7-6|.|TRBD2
TGTGCCAGCAGCTTAGGGACTAGCGGGAGCTCCTACAATGAGCAGTTCTTC
CASSLGTSGSSYNEQFF
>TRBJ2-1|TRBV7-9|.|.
TGTGCCAGCAGCCCCCCCTCCTACAATGAGCAGTTCTTC
CASSPPSYNEQFF
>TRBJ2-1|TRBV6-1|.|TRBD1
TGTGCCAGCAGTGAAGTCTCAGGGGGCACAGATGAGCAGTTCTTC
CASSEVSGGTDEQFF
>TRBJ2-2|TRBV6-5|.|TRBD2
TGTGCCAGCAGTTACTCGATTAGCGGGAGGACCGGGGAGCTGTTTTTT
CASSYSISGRTGELFF
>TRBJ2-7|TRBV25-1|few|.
TGTGCCAGCAGTGACAGGGGATACCTTTACGAGCAGTACTTC
CASSDRGYLYEQYF
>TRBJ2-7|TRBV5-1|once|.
TGCGCCAGCAGCCTCGGCCCGGCCCCCTCCTACGAGCAGTACTTC
CASSLGPAPSYEQYF
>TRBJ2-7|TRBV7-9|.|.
TGTGCCAGCAGACCGAGGACAGCCTACGAGCAGTACTTC
CASRPRTAYEQYF
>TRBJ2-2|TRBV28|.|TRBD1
TGTGCCAGCAGCAAAGACAGGGCTTTTACCGGGGAGCTGTTTTTT
CASSKDRAFTGELFF
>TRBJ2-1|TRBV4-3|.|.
TGCGCCAGCAGCCAAGATCACTGGGTCGATGAGCAGTTCTTC
CASSQDHWVDEQFF
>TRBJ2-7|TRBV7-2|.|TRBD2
TGTGCCAGCAGCTTAGGAAGGGCGGGAGGGTTTGACGAGCAGTACTTC
CASSLGRAGGFDEQYF
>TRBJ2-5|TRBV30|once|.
TGTGCCTGGAGTGTACTCTGGACAGTCTCACACGAGACCCAGTACTTC
CAWSVLWTVSHETQYF
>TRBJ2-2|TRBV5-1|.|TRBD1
TGCGCCAGCAGCTCGACAGGGGGCGCCGCGAACACCGGGGAGCTGTTTTTT
CASSSTGGAANTGELFF